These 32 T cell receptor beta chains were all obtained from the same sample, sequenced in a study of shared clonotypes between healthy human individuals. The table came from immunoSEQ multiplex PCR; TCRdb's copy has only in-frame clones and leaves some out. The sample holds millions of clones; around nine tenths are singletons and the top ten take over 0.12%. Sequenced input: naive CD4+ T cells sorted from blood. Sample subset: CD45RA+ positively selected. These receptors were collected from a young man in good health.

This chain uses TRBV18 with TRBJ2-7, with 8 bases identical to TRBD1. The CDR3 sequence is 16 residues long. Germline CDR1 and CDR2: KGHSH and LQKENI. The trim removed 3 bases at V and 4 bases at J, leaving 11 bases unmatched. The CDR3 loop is CASSPSGRGRGYEQYF. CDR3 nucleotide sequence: TGTGCCAGCTCACCGTCGGGCAGGGGGCGCGGGTACGAGCAGTACTTC.

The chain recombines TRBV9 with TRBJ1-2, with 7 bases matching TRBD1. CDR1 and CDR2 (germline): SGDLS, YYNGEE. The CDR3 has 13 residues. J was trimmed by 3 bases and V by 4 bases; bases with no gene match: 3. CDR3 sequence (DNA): TGTGCCAGCAGCCGTACAGGGGACTATGGCTACACCTTC. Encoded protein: CASSRTGDYGYTF. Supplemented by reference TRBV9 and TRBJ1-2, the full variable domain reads DSGVTQTPKHLITATGQRVTLRCSPRSGDLSVYWYQQSLDQGLQFLIQYYNGEERAKGNILERFSAQQFPDLHSELNLSSLELGDSALYFCASSRTGDYGYTFGSGTRLTVV.

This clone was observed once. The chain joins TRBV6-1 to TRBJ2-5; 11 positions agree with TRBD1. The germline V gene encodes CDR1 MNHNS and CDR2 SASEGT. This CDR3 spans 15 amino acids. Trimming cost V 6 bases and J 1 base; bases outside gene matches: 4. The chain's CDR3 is CASRGQGASQETQYF. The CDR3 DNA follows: TGTGCCAGCAGAGGACAGGGGGCGAGCCAAGAGACCCAGTACTTC.

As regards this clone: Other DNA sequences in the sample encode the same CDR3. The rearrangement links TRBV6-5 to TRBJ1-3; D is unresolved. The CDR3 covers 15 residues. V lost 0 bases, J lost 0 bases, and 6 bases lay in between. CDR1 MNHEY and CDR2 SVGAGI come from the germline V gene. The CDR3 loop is CASSYSPSSGNTIYF. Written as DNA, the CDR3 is TGTGCCAGCAGTTACTCGCCAAGCTCTGGAAACACCATATATTTT.

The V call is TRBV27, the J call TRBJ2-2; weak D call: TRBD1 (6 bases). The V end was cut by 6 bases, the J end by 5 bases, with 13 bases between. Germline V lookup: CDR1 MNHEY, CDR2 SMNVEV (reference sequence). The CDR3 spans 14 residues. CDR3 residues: CASREGRGTGELFF. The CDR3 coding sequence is TGTGCCAGCAGAGAGGGCAGGGGTACCGGGGAGCTGTTTTTT.

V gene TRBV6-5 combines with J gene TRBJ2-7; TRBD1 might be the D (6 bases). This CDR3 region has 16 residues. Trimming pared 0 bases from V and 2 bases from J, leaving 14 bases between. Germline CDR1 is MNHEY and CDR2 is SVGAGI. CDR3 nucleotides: TGTGCCAGCAGTTACTCGAGCACAGGGCCCACCTACGAGCAGTACTTC. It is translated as CASSYSSTGPTYEQYF.

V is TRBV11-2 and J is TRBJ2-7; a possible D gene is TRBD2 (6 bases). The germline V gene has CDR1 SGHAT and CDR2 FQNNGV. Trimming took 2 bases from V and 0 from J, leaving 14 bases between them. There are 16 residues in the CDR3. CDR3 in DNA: TGTGCCAGCAGCTTATCAGGGACTCAGAGCTCCTACGAGCAGTACTTC. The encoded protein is CASSLSGTQSSYEQYF. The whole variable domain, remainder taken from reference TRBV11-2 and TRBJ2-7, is EAGVAQSPRYKIIEKRQSVAFWCNPISGHATLYWYQQILGQGPKLLIQFQNNGVVDDSQLPKDRFSAERLKGVDSTLKIQPAKLEDSAVYLCASSLSGTQSSYEQYFGPGTRLTVT.

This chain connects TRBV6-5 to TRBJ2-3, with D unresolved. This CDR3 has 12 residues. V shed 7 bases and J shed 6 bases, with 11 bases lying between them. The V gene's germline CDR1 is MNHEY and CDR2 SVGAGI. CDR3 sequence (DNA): TGTGCCAGCACCCTACCCGGCGATACGCAGTATTTT. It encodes CASTLPGDTQYF.

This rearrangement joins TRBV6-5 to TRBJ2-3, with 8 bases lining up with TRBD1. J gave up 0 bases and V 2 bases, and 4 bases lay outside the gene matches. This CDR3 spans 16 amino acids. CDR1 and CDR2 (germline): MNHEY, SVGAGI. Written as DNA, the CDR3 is TGTGCCAGCAGTTACGGGCGGACAGGGAGCACAGATACGCAGTATTTT. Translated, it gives CASSYGRTGSTDTQYF.

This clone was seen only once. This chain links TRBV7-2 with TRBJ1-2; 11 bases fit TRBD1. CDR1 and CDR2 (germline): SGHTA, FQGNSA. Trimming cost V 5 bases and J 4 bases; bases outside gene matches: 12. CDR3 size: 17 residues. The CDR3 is CASSPGTGGAGGYGYTF. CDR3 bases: TGTGCCAGCAGCCCCGGGACAGGGGGTGCCGGCGGCTATGGCTACACCTTC.

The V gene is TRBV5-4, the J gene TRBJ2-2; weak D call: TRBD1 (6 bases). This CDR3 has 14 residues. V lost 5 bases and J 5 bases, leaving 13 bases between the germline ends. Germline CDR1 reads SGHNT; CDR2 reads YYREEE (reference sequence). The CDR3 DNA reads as TGTGCCAGCAGGAACTTCCAGGGGACCGGGGAGCTGTTTTTT. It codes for CASRNFQGTGELFF.

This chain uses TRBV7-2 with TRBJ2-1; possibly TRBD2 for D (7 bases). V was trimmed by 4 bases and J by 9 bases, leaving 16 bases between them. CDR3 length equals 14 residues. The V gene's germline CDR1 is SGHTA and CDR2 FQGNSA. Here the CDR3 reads CASSSFFGGPEQFF. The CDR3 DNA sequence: TGTGCCAGCAGCTCTTTTTTCGGGGGGCCTGAGCAGTTCTTC.

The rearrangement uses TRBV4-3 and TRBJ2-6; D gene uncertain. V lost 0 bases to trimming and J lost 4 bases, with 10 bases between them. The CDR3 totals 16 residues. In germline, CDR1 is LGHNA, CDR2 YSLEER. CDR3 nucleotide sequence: TGCGCCAGCAGCCAAGATACGTGGGTCGGGGCCAACGTCCTGACTTTC. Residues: CASSQDTWVGANVLTF.

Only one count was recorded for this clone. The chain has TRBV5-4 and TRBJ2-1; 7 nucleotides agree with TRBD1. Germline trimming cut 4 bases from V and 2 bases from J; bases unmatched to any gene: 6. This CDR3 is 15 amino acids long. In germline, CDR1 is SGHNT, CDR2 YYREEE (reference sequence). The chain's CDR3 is CASSPGTEPYNEQFF. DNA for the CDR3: TGTGCCAGCAGCCCCGGGACAGAGCCCTACAATGAGCAGTTCTTC.

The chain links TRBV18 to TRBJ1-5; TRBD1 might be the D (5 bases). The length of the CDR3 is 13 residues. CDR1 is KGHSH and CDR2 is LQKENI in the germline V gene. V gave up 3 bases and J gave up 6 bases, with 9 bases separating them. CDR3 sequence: CASSPDISQPQHF. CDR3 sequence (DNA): TGTGCCAGCTCACCGGACATCAGTCAGCCCCAGCATTTT.

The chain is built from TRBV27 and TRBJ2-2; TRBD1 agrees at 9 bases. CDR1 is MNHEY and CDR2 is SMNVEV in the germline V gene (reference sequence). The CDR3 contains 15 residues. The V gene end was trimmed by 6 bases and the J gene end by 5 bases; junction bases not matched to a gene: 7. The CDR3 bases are TGTGCCAGCAGCCGGGACAGGGTAGGGACCGGGGAGCTGTTTTTT. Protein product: CASSRDRVGTGELFF.

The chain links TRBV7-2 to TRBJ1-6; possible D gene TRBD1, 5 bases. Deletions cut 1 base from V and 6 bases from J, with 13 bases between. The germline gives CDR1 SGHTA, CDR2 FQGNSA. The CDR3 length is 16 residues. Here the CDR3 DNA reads TGTGCCAGCAGCTTAGTAGGGGCGCTCGGTAATTCACCCCTCCACTTT. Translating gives CASSLVGALGNSPLHF.

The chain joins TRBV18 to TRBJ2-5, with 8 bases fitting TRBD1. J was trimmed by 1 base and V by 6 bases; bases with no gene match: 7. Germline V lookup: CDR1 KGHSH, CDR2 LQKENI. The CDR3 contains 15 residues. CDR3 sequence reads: CASSADRGSQETQYF. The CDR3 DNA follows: TGTGCCAGCTCGGCCGACAGGGGCTCCCAAGAGACCCAGTACTTC.

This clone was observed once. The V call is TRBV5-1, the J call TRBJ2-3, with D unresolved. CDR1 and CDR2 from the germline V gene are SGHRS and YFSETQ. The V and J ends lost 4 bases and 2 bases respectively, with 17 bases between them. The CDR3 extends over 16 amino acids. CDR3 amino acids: CASSPTTWATTDTQYF. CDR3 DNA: TGCGCCAGCAGCCCAACGACCTGGGCAACCACAGATACGCAGTATTTT.

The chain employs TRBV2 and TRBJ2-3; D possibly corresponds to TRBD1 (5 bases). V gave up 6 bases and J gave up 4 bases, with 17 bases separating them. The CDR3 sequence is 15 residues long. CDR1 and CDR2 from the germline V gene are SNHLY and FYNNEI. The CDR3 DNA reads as TGTGCCAGCAGCGTAGACATTTGGGGCCCAGATACGCAGTATTTT. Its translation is CASSVDIWGPDTQYF.

The CDR3 DNA sequence: TGTGCCAGCAGCTATAGACAGGGTGTAGCTTTCTTT. Translating gives CASSYRQGVAFF. The chain carries TRBV2 and TRBJ1-1; 7 positions match TRBD1. Germline V gene sequence: CDR1 SNHLY, CDR2 FYNNEI. The CDR3 length is 12 residues. V lost 6 bases to trimming and J lost 10 bases; unmatched junction nucleotides: 8.

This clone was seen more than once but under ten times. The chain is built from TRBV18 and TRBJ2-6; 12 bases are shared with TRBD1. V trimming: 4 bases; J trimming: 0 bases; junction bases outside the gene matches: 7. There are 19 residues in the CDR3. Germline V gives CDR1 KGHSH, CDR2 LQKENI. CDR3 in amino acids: CASSHGTGGLFSGANVLTF. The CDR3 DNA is TGTGCCAGCTCACACGGGACAGGGGGCCTATTCTCTGGGGCCAACGTCCTGACTTTC.

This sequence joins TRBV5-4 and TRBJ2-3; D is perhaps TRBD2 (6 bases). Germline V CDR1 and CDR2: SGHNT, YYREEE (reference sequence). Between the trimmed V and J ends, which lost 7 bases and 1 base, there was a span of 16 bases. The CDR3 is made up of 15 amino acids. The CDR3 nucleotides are TGTGCCAGCCGAAAGGGAGGAAGGGGCACAGATACGCAGTATTTT. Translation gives CASRKGGRGTDTQYF.

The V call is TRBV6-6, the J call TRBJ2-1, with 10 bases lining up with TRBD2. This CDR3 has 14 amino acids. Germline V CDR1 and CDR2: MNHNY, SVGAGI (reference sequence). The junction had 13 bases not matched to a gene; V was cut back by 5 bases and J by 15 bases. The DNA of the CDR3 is TGTGCCAGCAGTGCTACTAGCGGGGTGTACCTATTGTTCTTC. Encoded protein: CASSATSGVYLLFF.

CDR3 nucleotides: TGCGCCAGCAGCTTGGATCCCGTTGGGGCACCCCTCCACTTT. Its protein is CASSLDPVGAPLHF. This chain joins TRBV5-1 and TRBJ1-6; D uncertain. The germline V gene has CDR1 SGHRS and CDR2 YFSETQ. V dropped 0 bases and J dropped 11 bases, with 12 bases sitting between them. CDR3 length equals 14 residues.

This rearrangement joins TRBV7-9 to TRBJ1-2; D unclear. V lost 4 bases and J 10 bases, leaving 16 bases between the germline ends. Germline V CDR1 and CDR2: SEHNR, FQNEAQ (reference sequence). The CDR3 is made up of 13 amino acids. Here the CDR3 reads CASSSGSDGSYTF. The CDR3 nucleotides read TGTGCCAGCAGCTCAGGCTCGGACGGATCCTACACCTTC.

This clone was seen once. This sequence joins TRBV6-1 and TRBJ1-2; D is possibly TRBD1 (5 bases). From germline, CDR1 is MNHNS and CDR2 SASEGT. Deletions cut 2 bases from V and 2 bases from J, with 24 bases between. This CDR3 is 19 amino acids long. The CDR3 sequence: CASSEWAGRRTTPNYGYTF. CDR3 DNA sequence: TGTGCCAGCAGTGAATGGGCAGGGCGAAGGACAACTCCCAACTATGGCTACACCTTC.

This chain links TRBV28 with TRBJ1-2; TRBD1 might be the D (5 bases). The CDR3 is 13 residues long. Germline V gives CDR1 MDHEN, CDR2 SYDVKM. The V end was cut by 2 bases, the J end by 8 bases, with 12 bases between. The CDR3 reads CASSLARAKGYTF. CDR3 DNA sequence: TGTGCCAGCAGTTTAGCCAGGGCCAAGGGCTACACCTTC.

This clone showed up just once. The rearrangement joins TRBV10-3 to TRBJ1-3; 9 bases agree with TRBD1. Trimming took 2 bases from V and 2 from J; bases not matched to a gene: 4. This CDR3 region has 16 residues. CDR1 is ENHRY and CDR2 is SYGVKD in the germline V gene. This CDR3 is CAISERDRETGNTIYF. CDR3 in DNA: TGTGCCATCAGTGAGCGGGACAGGGAGACTGGAAACACCATATATTTT.

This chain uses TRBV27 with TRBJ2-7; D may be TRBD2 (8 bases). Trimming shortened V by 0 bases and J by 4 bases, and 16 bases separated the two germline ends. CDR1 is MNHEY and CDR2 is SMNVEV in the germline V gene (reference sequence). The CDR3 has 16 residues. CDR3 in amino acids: CASSLSGTVAGYEQYF. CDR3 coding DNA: TGTGCCAGCAGTTTATCGGGGACAGTAGCGGGATACGAGCAGTACTTC.

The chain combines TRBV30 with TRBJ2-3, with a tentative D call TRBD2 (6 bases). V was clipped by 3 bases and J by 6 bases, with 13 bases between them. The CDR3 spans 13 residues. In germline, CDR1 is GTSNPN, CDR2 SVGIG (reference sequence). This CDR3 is CAWRGTGTDTQYF. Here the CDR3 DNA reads TGTGCCTGGAGGGGGACTGGGACCGATACGCAGTATTTT.

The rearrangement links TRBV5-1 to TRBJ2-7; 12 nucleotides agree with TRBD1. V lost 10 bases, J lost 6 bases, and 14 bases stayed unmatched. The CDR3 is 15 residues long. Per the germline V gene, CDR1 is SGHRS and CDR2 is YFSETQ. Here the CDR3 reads CASKEGGQGASEQYF. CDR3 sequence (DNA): TGCGCCTCAAAGGAAGGGGGACAGGGGGCCAGCGAGCAGTACTTC.